A selection of T cell receptor beta chains follows, all from one sample in a study of Graves' ophthalmopathy and Graves' hyperthyroidism. In TCRdb, the multiplex PCR reads were re-called with MiXCR into one record per CDR3 protein. The sample has over a million distinct CDR3 sequences; about two fifths are singletons. Material for sequencing was peripheral blood or thyroid tissue (not recorded which). All receptors derive from an adult man with Graves' hyperthyroidism. The CDR3 runs from the conserved cysteine through the conserved F or W. Fields, in order: V gene, D gene, clone size, J gene, CDR3 DNA, CDR3 protein. A D gene is named only where the DNA matches it firmly. Expanded clones are given a class, and other clones once, few, many or no size at all.

V gene: TRBV4-1
D gene: TRBD1
clone size: few
J gene: TRBJ2-7
CDR3 DNA: TGCGCCAGCAGTGACGGACAGGCGACCTCCTACGAGCAGTACTTC
CDR3 protein: CASSDGQATSYEQYF

V gene: TRBV25-1
D gene: .
clone size: .
J gene: TRBJ1-2
CDR3 DNA: TGTGCCAGCAGTGCTAGAGATGGTCAGGATGGCTACACCTTC
CDR3 protein: CASSARDGQDGYTF

V gene: TRBV11-2
D gene: .
clone size: few
J gene: TRBJ1-3
CDR3 DNA: TGTGTCAGCAGCGAACCCCCCGGCGGCACCATATATTTT
CDR3 protein: CVSSEPPGGTIYF

V gene: TRBV5-1
D gene: TRBD1
clone size: many
J gene: TRBJ1-2
CDR3 DNA: TGCGCCAGCAGCGGGGGACAGATACCTCTCTACACCTTC
CDR3 protein: CASSGGQIPLYTF

V gene: TRBV15
D gene: TRBD1
clone size: .
J gene: TRBJ1-5
CDR3 DNA: TGTGCCACCAGCGATACAGGGGGTACATTCATGAGCAATCAGCCCCAGCATTTT
CDR3 protein: CATSDTGGTFMSNQPQHF

V gene: TRBV6-5
D gene: .
clone size: many
J gene: TRBJ1-2
CDR3 DNA: TGTGCCAGCAGCCTACGGAGACATCATGGCTACACCTTC
CDR3 protein: CASSLRRHHGYTF

V gene: TRBV6-2/TRBV6-3
D gene: TRBD2
clone size: .
J gene: TRBJ2-2
CDR3 DNA: TGTGCCAGCAGTTACGGGAGGGAGCGGGAATCCGGGGAGCTGTTTTTT
CDR3 protein: CASSYGRERESGELFF

V gene: TRBV4-1
D gene: TRBD1
clone size: few
J gene: TRBJ1-2
CDR3 DNA: TGCGCCAGCAGCCAAGAACAGGGGGCCTACTATGGCTACACCTTC
CDR3 protein: CASSQEQGAYYGYTF

V gene: TRBV2
D gene: TRBD2
clone size: few
J gene: TRBJ2-7
CDR3 DNA: TGTGCCAGCAGTTCTACAATCCCCGGACTAGTCTACGAGCAGTACTTC
CDR3 protein: CASSSTIPGLVYEQYF

V gene: TRBV2
D gene: TRBD2
clone size: once
J gene: TRBJ2-6
CDR3 DNA: TGTGCCAGCAGGGGAAGACTAGCGGGAGCCTACGTCCTGACTTTC
CDR3 protein: CASRGRLAGAYVLTF

V gene: TRBV7-2
D gene: .
clone size: .
J gene: TRBJ1-5
CDR3 DNA: TGTGCCAGCAGCTTGCAGACAGGCCAATATAGCAATCAGCCCCAGCATTTT
CDR3 protein: CASSLQTGQYSNQPQHF

V gene: TRBV15
D gene: .
clone size: .
J gene: TRBJ2-7
CDR3 DNA: TGTGCCACCAGACTCGGGGTGTCCAGCTCCTACGAGCAGTACTTC
CDR3 protein: CATRLGVSSSYEQYF

V gene: TRBV27
D gene: .
clone size: .
J gene: TRBJ1-1
CDR3 DNA: TGTGCCAGCAGCAAATCCCCAGGGTTGAACACTGAAGCTTTCTTT
CDR3 protein: CASSKSPGLNTEAFF

V gene: TRBV7-2
D gene: TRBD1
clone size: .
J gene: TRBJ1-5
CDR3 DNA: TGTGCCAGCAGCTCAATGGCGACAGGGGGTCAGCCCCAGCATTTT
CDR3 protein: CASSSMATGGQPQHF

V gene: TRBV2
D gene: TRBD1
clone size: many
J gene: TRBJ2-5
CDR3 DNA: TGTGCCAGCAGTCTTTTCGCCAGGGGGCAAGAGACCCAGTACTTC
CDR3 protein: CASSLFARGQETQYF

V gene: TRBV7-2
D gene: .
clone size: many
J gene: TRBJ2-7
CDR3 DNA: TGTGCCAGCAGCTTAGGAACGGGGCCCCACTACGAGCAGTACTTC
CDR3 protein: CASSLGTGPHYEQYF

V gene: TRBV7-9
D gene: .
clone size: few
J gene: TRBJ2-7
CDR3 DNA: TGTGCCAGCAGCTCCCGGGACGCCCCGGGTGAGCAGTACTTC
CDR3 protein: CASSSRDAPGEQYF

V gene: TRBV29-1
D gene: TRBD2
clone size: .
J gene: TRBJ2-7
CDR3 DNA: TGCAGCGTTGAAACTAGCGGGGTCCGCGGGGAATACGAGCAGTACTTC
CDR3 protein: CSVETSGVRGEYEQYF

V gene: TRBV3-1
D gene: .
clone size: .
J gene: TRBJ2-7
CDR3 DNA: TGTGCCAGCAGCCAAGATCTCCAGTTTGGGCAGTACTTC
CDR3 protein: CASSQDLQFGQYF

V gene: TRBV4-3
D gene: .
clone size: few
J gene: TRBJ2-2
CDR3 DNA: TGCGCCAGCAGCCAAGATCGTTGGGACACCGGGGAGCTGTTTTTT
CDR3 protein: CASSQDRWDTGELFF

V gene: TRBV5-1
D gene: .
clone size: few
J gene: TRBJ1-5
CDR3 DNA: TGCGCCAGCAGCAAAGGGACCGGGGGAGATCAGCCCCAGCATTTT
CDR3 protein: CASSKGTGGDQPQHF

V gene: TRBV7-2
D gene: TRBD1
clone size: few
J gene: TRBJ1-4
CDR3 DNA: TGTGCCAGCAGCTTCCGACAGGGCGCTAATGAAAAACTGTTTTTT
CDR3 protein: CASSFRQGANEKLFF

V gene: TRBV20-1
D gene: .
clone size: many
J gene: TRBJ2-5
CDR3 DNA: TGCAGTGCTAGCCAGGCCGGACGTCAAGAGACCCAGTACTTC
CDR3 protein: CSASQAGRQETQYF

V gene: TRBV6-6
D gene: TRBD2
clone size: .
J gene: TRBJ2-7
CDR3 DNA: TGTGCCAGCAGGCAGACTAGCGGGAGTGGATACGAGCAGTACTTC
CDR3 protein: CASRQTSGSGYEQYF

V gene: TRBV19
D gene: .
clone size: many
J gene: TRBJ1-1
CDR3 DNA: TGTGCCAGTAGGTCGGGAAGGGATTCGACTGAAGCTTTCTTT
CDR3 protein: CASRSGRDSTEAFF

V gene: TRBV14
D gene: TRBD1
clone size: .
J gene: TRBJ2-7
CDR3 DNA: TGTGCCAGCAGCCAGGACAGGGCTAAATCCTACGAGCAGTACTTC
CDR3 protein: CASSQDRAKSYEQYF

V gene: TRBV2
D gene: .
clone size: many
J gene: TRBJ1-6
CDR3 DNA: TGTGCCAGCGGTGGGGACTCACCCCTCCACTTT
CDR3 protein: CASGGDSPLHF

V gene: TRBV20-1
D gene: .
clone size: .
J gene: TRBJ1-5
CDR3 DNA: TGCAGTGCTAGACCGGGGCGCGGGGGCCATCAGCCCCAGCATTTT
CDR3 protein: CSARPGRGGHQPQHF